This TCR beta chain was documented in a study of beta chain features in type 1 diabetes. It was via CD45RO/CCR7/CD25/CD127/CD95/CD27 that CD4+ naive, central memory, regulatory and stem cell-like memory cells were sorted. Trimming took 3 bases from V and 4 from J; bases not matched to a gene: 5. Per the germline V gene, CDR1 is GTSNPN and CDR2 is SVGIG (reference sequence). This CDR3 region has 16 residues. Expressed TCRB transcripts were sequenced, since all the RNA that had been isolated was reverse transcribed. Here immunoSEQ multiplex PCR was the method, and the copy in TCRdb shows in-frame clones only, minus some. This repertoire shows under 70,000 clones, 50% to 75% found once; its top ten account for under 0.35%. With respect to this clone: Its antigen is unidentified.

Findings and limits, study-wide: The study found moderately but significantly shorter TCRB CDR3s in all four CD4+ subsets of Type 1 diabetes patients.

Specimen: stem cell memory CD4+ T cells from blood. This chain uses TRBV30 with TRBJ2-6, with 11 bases that match TRBD1. This sequence was found in a woman aged 25 to 39 with type 1 diabetes. The CDR3 here is CAWRGQGALGANVLTF. The CDR3 bases are TGTGCCTGGAGAGGACAGGGGGCGCTCGGGGCCAACGTCCTGACTTTC.